This T cell receptor beta chain comes out of a study of shared clonotypes between healthy human individuals. Germline CDR1 reads SGHTA; CDR2 reads FQGTGA. The CDR3 is 16 amino acids. V dropped 4 bases and J dropped 0; count of bases not matched to a gene: 3. Original methodology: ImmunoSEQ output lacked quality scores and full-length reads, limiting matched filtering. Assay used: immunoSEQ multiplex PCR; TCRdb lists only in-frame clones, some missing. For V, J and clone size, that table is used; D and trimming come from the DNA. The data hold about 2.2 million clones, with 85% to 95% observed a single time. As defined, naive CD8 cells were CD45RO-negative and positively selected for CCR7, with terminally differentiated effector memory CD45RA+ cells excluded.

The origin of this receptor is a man aged 18-30 years in good health. Some clones in this sample may be carry-over from other donors' samples. The chain joins TRBV7-3 to TRBJ2-6; TRBD1 matches at 7 bases. What was sequenced was naive CD8+ T cells from PBMCs. DNA of the CDR3: TGTGCCAGCAGCTCCGGGACAGCCTCTGGGGCCAACGTCCTGACTTTC. It encodes CASSSGTASGANVLTF.